This TCR beta chain is drawn from a study of tumor and adjacent non-tumor tissue in lung cancer. RNA was extracted from bulk tissue without any cell sorting. Distant lung tissue was collected more than 3 cm away from the tumor edge. Newly diagnosed lung cancer patients had thoracic surgery in China, August–November 2014, without prior chemotherapy. Three rounds of nested PCR, following a modified ARM-PCR protocol, produced the TCRbeta library. TCRdb analysed the multiplex PCR reads with MiXCR anew, one entry per CDR3 protein. The sample consists of about 50,000 distinct CDR3 sequences, 74% of them appearing once. The CDR3 spans 14 residues. Germline V gene lookup returns CDR1 MNHEY and CDR2 SVGAGI. Findings and limits, study-wide: Higher tumor TCR diversity was associated with shorter survival. Tumor repertoires had a smaller top 100 clone share than normal lung.

Concerning this clonotype itself: Antigen: not known. One end of the junction does not line up with germline, which may come from a read error.

The sequence derives from a woman aged 60 to 75 with non-small cell lung cancer. Input material: distant non-tumor lung tissue. The chain combines TRBV6-5 with TRBJ2-5, with 10 bases that match TRBD1. CDR3 in amino acids: CASNRTGGEKTQNF. The CDR3 nucleotides are TGTGCCAGCAATCGGACAGGGGGTGAAAAGACCCAGAACTTC.